Listed below are T cell receptor beta chains from one sample, sequenced in a study of spatial heterogeneity in lung cancer. TCRdb re-analysed the 5' RACE reads in MiXCR, keeping a single row per CDR3 protein. This sample has tens of thousands of distinct CDR3 sequences, with over 9.5% found just once. Source: PBMCs, taken at follow-up. The receptors were gathered from a male donor with early-stage non-small cell lung cancer. Both conserved end residues are part of each CDR3. D genes are given only for firm matches. The size entry is marked missing in some rows and otherwise reads once, few, many or a size class.

j_gene: TRBJ1-5; abundance: .; v_gene: TRBV20-1; d_gene: .; CDR3aa: CSARDPVGANSNQPQHF; CDR3nt: TGCAGTGCTAGAGATCCGGTCGGGGCGAATAGCAATCAGCCCCAGCATTTT
j_gene: TRBJ2-2; abundance: many; v_gene: TRBV12-3/TRBV12-4; d_gene: .; CDR3aa: CASSLDSRELFF; CDR3nt: TGTGCCAGCAGTTTAGATTCGAGAGAGCTGTTTTTT
j_gene: TRBJ1-4; abundance: many; v_gene: TRBV4-1; d_gene: .; CDR3aa: CASSRTGNPNEKLFF; CDR3nt: TGCGCCAGCAGTCGTACAGGGAATCCTAATGAAAAACTGTTTTTT
j_gene: TRBJ2-5; abundance: few; v_gene: TRBV6-5; d_gene: .; CDR3aa: CASRGTQETQYF; CDR3nt: TGTGCCAGCAGAGGAACCCAAGAGACCCAGTACTTC
j_gene: TRBJ2-3; abundance: .; v_gene: TRBV27; d_gene: .; CDR3aa: CASSHHSADTQYF; CDR3nt: TGTGCCAGCAGCCATCACTCGGCAGATACGCAGTATTTT
j_gene: TRBJ2-5; abundance: many; v_gene: TRBV10-3; d_gene: TRBD1; CDR3aa: CAISELRGRQETQYF; CDR3nt: TGTGCCATCAGTGAGTTAAGGGGGCGGCAAGAGACCCAGTACTTC
j_gene: TRBJ2-3; abundance: .; v_gene: TRBV25-1; d_gene: .; CDR3aa: CASNRESTDTQYF; CDR3nt: TGTGCCAGCAATCGGGAAAGCACAGATACGCAGTATTTT
j_gene: TRBJ2-1; abundance: few; v_gene: TRBV5-1; d_gene: TRBD1; CDR3aa: CASSPGTDGNEQFF; CDR3nt: TGCGCCAGCAGCCCTGGGACAGACGGCAATGAGCAGTTCTTC
j_gene: TRBJ1-1; abundance: .; v_gene: TRBV12-3/TRBV12-4; d_gene: .; CDR3aa: CASSAPGPKNTEAFF; CDR3nt: TGTGCCAGCAGCGCACCGGGACCGAAGAACACTGAAGCTTTCTTT
j_gene: TRBJ2-3; abundance: many; v_gene: TRBV6-1; d_gene: TRBD1; CDR3aa: CASSGGQDVKDTQYF; CDR3nt: TGTGCCAGCAGTGGGGGACAGGACGTCAAAGATACGCAGTATTTT
j_gene: TRBJ2-7; abundance: many; v_gene: TRBV6-5; d_gene: TRBD1; CDR3aa: CASTWNDRVSEQYF; CDR3nt: TGTGCCAGCACCTGGAATGACAGGGTCAGCGAGCAGTACTTC
j_gene: TRBJ2-1; abundance: many; v_gene: TRBV21-1; d_gene: .; CDR3aa: CASSTSGGLNEQFF; CDR3nt: TGTGCCAGCAGTACTAGCGGGGGGCTGAATGAGCAGTTCTTC
j_gene: TRBJ2-2; abundance: many; v_gene: TRBV28; d_gene: TRBD1; CDR3aa: CASSRRQGANTGELFF; CDR3nt: TGTGCCAGCAGTCGCCGACAGGGGGCGAACACCGGGGAGCTGTTTTTT
j_gene: TRBJ2-1; abundance: few; v_gene: TRBV7-3; d_gene: .; CDR3aa: CASSPRAGSPANEQFF; CDR3nt: TGTGCCAGCAGCCCTCGCGCGGGGAGCCCGGCCAATGAGCAGTTCTTC
j_gene: TRBJ1-1; abundance: many; v_gene: TRBV29-1; d_gene: TRBD1; CDR3aa: CSVEGRGTEAFF; CDR3nt: TGCAGCGTTGAAGGCAGGGGGACTGAAGCTTTCTTT
j_gene: TRBJ1-2; abundance: few; v_gene: TRBV7-2; d_gene: .; CDR3aa: CASSLPQGRYGYTF; CDR3nt: TGTGCCAGCAGCTTACCTCAGGGGAGGTATGGCTACACCTTC
j_gene: TRBJ2-3; abundance: .; v_gene: TRBV6-2/TRBV6-3; d_gene: .; CDR3aa: CASTGGTGDTQYF; CDR3nt: TGTGCCAGCACCGGCGGGACGGGAGATACGCAGTATTTT
j_gene: TRBJ1-5; abundance: .; v_gene: TRBV20-1; d_gene: .; CDR3aa: CSARGPTGYSNQPQHF; CDR3nt: TGCAGTGCCAGGGGCCCCACAGGTTATAGCAATCAGCCCCAGCATTTT
j_gene: TRBJ1-4; abundance: .; v_gene: TRBV29-1; d_gene: .; CDR3aa: CSVGREKEKLFF; CDR3nt: TGCAGCGTAGGACGGGAGAAAGAAAAACTGTTTTTT
j_gene: TRBJ1-5; abundance: many; v_gene: TRBV4-1; d_gene: .; CDR3aa: CASSQPQGDQPQHF; CDR3nt: TGCGCCAGCAGCCAACCACAGGGAGATCAGCCCCAGCATTTT
j_gene: TRBJ2-3; abundance: many; v_gene: TRBV5-4; d_gene: TRBD2; CDR3aa: CASSLRAGVTDTQYF; CDR3nt: TGTGCCAGCAGCCTGCGAGCGGGGGTTACAGATACGCAGTATTTT
j_gene: TRBJ2-3; abundance: many; v_gene: TRBV5-1; d_gene: .; CDR3aa: CASSLEGPTDTQYF; CDR3nt: TGCGCCAGCAGCTTGGAAGGGCCCACAGATACGCAGTATTTT
j_gene: TRBJ2-7; abundance: .; v_gene: TRBV24-1; d_gene: TRBD2; CDR3aa: CATSDSGTSGRPYEQYF; CDR3nt: TGTGCCACCAGTGATTCCGGGACTAGCGGGAGGCCCTACGAGCAGTACTTC
j_gene: TRBJ2-2; abundance: many; v_gene: TRBV5-1; d_gene: .; CDR3aa: CASSLGPENTGELFF; CDR3nt: TGCGCCAGCAGCTTGGGACCAGAGAACACCGGGGAGCTGTTTTTT
j_gene: TRBJ2-7; abundance: once; v_gene: TRBV18; d_gene: TRBD2; CDR3aa: CASSPPPGRDEQYF; CDR3nt: TGTGCCAGCTCACCACCCCCAGGGAGGGACGAGCAGTACTTC
j_gene: TRBJ1-1; abundance: many; v_gene: TRBV12-3/TRBV12-4; d_gene: .; CDR3aa: CASSFGEGMNTEAFF; CDR3nt: TGTGCCAGCAGTTTCGGGGAGGGGATGAACACTGAAGCTTTCTTT
j_gene: TRBJ2-1; abundance: .; v_gene: TRBV11-2; d_gene: TRBD2; CDR3aa: CASRGTSGQFF; CDR3nt: TGTGCCAGCAGGGGGACTAGCGGGCAGTTCTTC
j_gene: TRBJ1-4; abundance: .; v_gene: TRBV21-1; d_gene: .; CDR3aa: CARREGSVEKLFF; CDR3nt: TGTGCCAGAAGGGAGGGCAGCGTTGAAAAACTGTTTTTT
j_gene: TRBJ2-7; abundance: .; v_gene: TRBV30; d_gene: .; CDR3aa: CAWSVRDRGYEQYF; CDR3nt: TGTGCCTGGAGTGTCAGGGATAGGGGCTACGAGCAGTACTTC